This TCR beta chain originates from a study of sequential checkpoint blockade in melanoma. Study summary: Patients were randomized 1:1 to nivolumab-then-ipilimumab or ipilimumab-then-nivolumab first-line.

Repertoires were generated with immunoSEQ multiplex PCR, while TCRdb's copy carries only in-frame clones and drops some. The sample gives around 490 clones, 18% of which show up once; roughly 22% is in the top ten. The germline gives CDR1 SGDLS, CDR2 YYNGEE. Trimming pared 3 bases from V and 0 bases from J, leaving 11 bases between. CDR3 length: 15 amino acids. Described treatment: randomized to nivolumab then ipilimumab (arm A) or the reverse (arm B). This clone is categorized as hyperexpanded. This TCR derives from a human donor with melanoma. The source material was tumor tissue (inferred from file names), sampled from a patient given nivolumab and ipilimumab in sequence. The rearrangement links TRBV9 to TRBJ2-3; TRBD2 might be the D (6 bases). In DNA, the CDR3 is TGTGCCAGCAGCGCGGGACTTATTAGCACAGATACGCAGTATTTT. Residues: CASSAGLISTDTQYF.